What follows describes a single TCR beta chain. Its antigen is not yet known. Base qualities were left out, and no much larger clone turns up one base away. Library prep was done by 5' RACE. A second PCR of roughly 6 to 11 cycles was run with a J-beta primer mix and a sample-barcoded 5' primer. A template-switch 5' adaptor carrying 12 random nucleotides introduced a unique molecular identifier onto each TCR beta cDNA molecule. At least 2.5 million CDR3-containing paired-end reads were obtained from each sample. First-strand cDNA was synthesized from all RNA with the Mint cDNA synthesis kit, primed by a TRBC-specific oligonucleotide. Following uracil-DNA glycosylase treatment, all cDNA underwent a first 18-cycle PCR with the universal primers M1SS and BC2_uni_R. Processing in the source paper ran as follows. For normalization, 1 million high-quality reads, each with a distinct molecular identifier, were randomly selected from each sample. Instead of being binned into consensus sequences, reads with shared molecular identifiers were discarded. MiTCR, set to a Q25 quality threshold and the strictest error-elimination algorithm, was used for CDR3 identification, clonotype clustering and error correction. Lower-bound total TCR beta diversity was estimated with a nonparametric unseen species model using Euler transformation. The public reads were run again by TCRdb, first through fastp at Q25 and then through MiXCR, and only productive beta chains were kept. Rows merge per CDR3 protein into single entries with the most common DNA and genes. The V and J calls follow TCRdb's processing rather than the paper's. This sample gives over 1,500,000 distinct CDR3 sequences in total; about two fifths of them show up just once. Around 23% of the sample is held by the ten biggest clonotypes.

This sample was included in a study of blood T cells in healthy people across ages (dated by TCRdb to the mid-2010s). Regarding the complete study: In model experiments, template switching captured roughly one uniquely barcoded TCR beta cDNA molecule for every two T cells. To avoid experimental bias, donors of different ages were randomly spread across the sequencing lanes. The study analyzed two additional independent replicas of 1 million unique cDNA reads from the same blood draw for two donors, one aged 18 to 29 and one aged 80 or older. The donors were split into four age groups: young (average around 15 years), middle-aged (roughly 42), aged (approximately 60) and long-lived (82). To track age-related changes in TCR beta repertoire diversity, the study relied on deep sequencing normalized with unique cDNA molecular identifiers. What the work shows at the level of the full study, not this receptor alone: As age increased, observed TCR beta diversity per million T cells dropped in a roughly linear way, and a significant reduction was already evident by age 40. Observed TCR beta diversity correlated strongly with the percentage of naive T cells measured by flow cytometry. Compared with the aged group, the long-lived group had more naive CD4+ T cells, fewer expanded clones and increased TCR diversity, a pattern suggesting age selection. Because donor CMV infection status was unknown, age-related changes in expanded clonotypes were potentially confounded. Total diversity estimates from one million sequenced T cells were considered lower bounds and underestimates. Because profiling used bulk unsorted PBMCs, naive and antigen-experienced compartments could not be compared conclusively.

The roughly 39 donors, aged about 6 to 90 years, were systemically healthy Caucasian individuals from Russia. Each donor gave around 9.9 milliliters of peripheral blood, collected into EDTA-treated Vacutainer tubes. PBMCs were isolated by Ficoll-Paque density-gradient centrifugation, with at least 7 million obtained per sample. Trizol reagent was used to extract total RNA from the PBMCs, yielding at least 5.5 micrograms per sample. Naive CD45RAhigh/CD27high T cell percentages were measured by flow cytometry on a PBMC aliquot from every donor. This clonotype was obtained from a human donor in good health. The sample taken for sequencing was blood.

The nucleotide sequence reads as follows: TGTGCCAGCTCCCACACGAATTCGGATAGCAATCAGCCCCAGCATTTT. Translated, this is CASSHTNSDSNQPQHF. The chain is made from TRBV19 and TRBJ1-5; the D gene cannot be resolved reliably. The germline V gene (reference sequence) specifies LNHDA as CDR1 and SQIVND as CDR2. V drops 9 bases and J drops 0 bases, leaving 18 bases in between. There are 16 amino acids in the CDR3, from cysteine to phenylalanine inclusive. Here the CDR3 DNA is all that survives: 48 bases in frame from base 1.